This T cell receptor beta chain was identified during a study of somatic mutations in cytotoxic T cells in rheumatoid arthritis. The CDR3 covers 14 residues. In germline, CDR1 is SNHLY, CDR2 FYNNEI. V was cut by 7 bases and J by 4 bases, with 16 bases left in between. The study, taken as a whole, reports: For patients with rheumatoid arthritis, CD8+ clonality went up with age, while healthy controls showed no such change.

This clone was counted once. Its antigen remains unknown. Sequencing used immunoSEQ multiplex PCR; TCRdb keeps in-frame clones, though not all of them. The repertoire holds about 19,000 clones, with 80% as singletons. Positively selected by magnetic beads, CD4+ and CD8+ cells were purity-checked by flow cytometry. The rearrangement links TRBV2 to TRBJ1-1; D is perhaps TRBD1 (5 bases). The receptor's source is an adult with rheumatoid arthritis. The specimen sequenced was CD8+ T cells sorted from blood. CDR3 nucleotide sequence: TGTGCCAGCATCCTCTCCCCCGGGGGCACTGAAGCTTTCTTT. It specifies CASILSPGGTEAFF.